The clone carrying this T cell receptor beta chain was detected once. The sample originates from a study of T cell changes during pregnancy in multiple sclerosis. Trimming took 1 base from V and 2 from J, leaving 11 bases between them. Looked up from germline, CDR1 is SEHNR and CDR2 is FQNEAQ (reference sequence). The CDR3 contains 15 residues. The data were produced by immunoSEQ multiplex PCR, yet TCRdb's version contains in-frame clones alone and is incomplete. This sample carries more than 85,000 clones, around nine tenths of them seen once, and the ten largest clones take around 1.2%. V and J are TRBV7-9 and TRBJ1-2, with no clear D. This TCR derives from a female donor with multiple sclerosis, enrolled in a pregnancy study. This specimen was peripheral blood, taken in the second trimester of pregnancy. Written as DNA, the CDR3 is TGTGCCAGCAGCTTAGGGGAGGGTAGGAACTATGGCTACACCTTC. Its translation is CASSLGEGRNYGYTF.